A selection of T cell receptor beta chains follows, all from one sample in a study of cytomegalovirus exposure and HLA in healthy donors. The assay was immunoSEQ multiplex PCR, and TCRdb's table has in-frame clones only and misses some. The table has 200,000 to 300,000 clones, approximately 81% seen once. Material for sequencing was PBMCs. The source is a girl aged 2 to 9 in good health and CMV-seronegative. The CDR3 runs from the conserved cysteine through the conserved F or W. D genes are given only for firm matches. Clone size, where shown, is once, few, many, or a class for clones that have expanded.

TRBJ2-1 | . | TRBV13 | TRBD2 | CASSHYRASGRIYNEQFF | TGTGCCAGCAGCCATTATAGGGCTAGCGGAAGGATCTACAATGAGCAGTTCTTC
TRBJ2-7 | . | TRBV2 | TRBD2 | CATRQLAGGYEQYF | TGTGCCACGCGACAACTAGCGGGTGGCTACGAGCAGTACTTC
TRBJ2-3 | . | TRBV19 | . | CASSPNRGLRDTQYF | TGTGCCAGTAGTCCGAATAGGGGCCTTCGGGATACGCAGTATTTT
TRBJ2-7 | . | TRBV27 | . | CASSLRGGSYEQYF | TGTGCCAGCAGTTTAAGGGGCGGATCCTACGAGCAGTACTTC
TRBJ1-5 | . | TRBV2 | . | CASGWGESQPQHF | TGTGCCAGCGGCTGGGGGGAGAGTCAGCCCCAGCATTTT
TRBJ2-7 | . | TRBV5-1 | . | CASSLGGEVYYEQYF | TGCGCCAGCAGCTTGGGGGGGGAGGTTTACTACGAGCAGTACTTC
TRBJ2-1 | once | TRBV10-2 | TRBD2 | CASGRLAGYNEQFF | TGCGCCAGCGGGCGACTAGCGGGATACAATGAGCAGTTCTTC
TRBJ1-6 | . | TRBV25-1 | . | CVSSAQGGNSPLHF | TGTGTCAGCAGTGCGCAGGGAGGGAATTCACCCCTCCACTTT
TRBJ1-1 | . | TRBV2 | . | CASLQDPDTPNTEAFF | TGTGCCAGCCTTCAGGATCCAGACACCCCGAACACTGAAGCTTTCTTT
TRBJ1-1 | . | TRBV4-1 | . | CASSQARPNTEAFF | TGCGCCAGCAGCCAAGCGAGGCCCAACACTGAAGCTTTCTTT
TRBJ2-2 | . | TRBV6-1 | TRBD1 | CASRPTGVFAGELFF | TGTGCCAGCAGACCGACAGGGGTATTCGCCGGGGAGCTGTTTTTT
TRBJ1-2 | . | TRBV27 | . | CASSLSGGGNYGYTF | TGTGCCAGCAGTTTATCGGGCGGGGGGAATTATGGCTACACCTTC
TRBJ2-7 | . | TRBV11-2 | . | CASSLDGPAYEQYF | TGTGCCAGCAGCTTAGATGGGCCCGCCTACGAGCAGTACTTC
TRBJ2-7 | . | TRBV4-1 | TRBD1 | CASSQRTGRITGEQYF | TGCGCCAGCAGCCAGAGGACAGGGCGAATCACGGGCGAGCAGTACTTC
TRBJ1-1 | . | TRBV6-5 | . | CASSPGTRGTEAFF | TGTGCCAGCAGTCCCGGGACACGTGGGACTGAAGCTTTCTTT
TRBJ2-1 | . | TRBV15 | TRBD2 | CATSRGTSGINNEQFF | TGTGCCACCAGCAGAGGGACTAGCGGGATCAACAATGAGCAGTTCTTC
TRBJ1-1 | . | TRBV7-9 | . | CASSLAQGPLLEAFF | TGTGCCAGCAGCTTAGCGCAGGGGCCCCTCTTGGAGGCTTTCTTT
TRBJ2-3 | . | TRBV4-1 | . | CASSHPPGSSPRTDTQYF | TGCGCCAGCAGCCACCCTCCGGGGTCCAGTCCACGCACAGATACGCAGTATTTT
TRBJ2-3 | . | TRBV29-1 | . | CSTGHLTDTQYF | TGCAGCACTGGACACCTCACAGATACGCAGTATTTT
TRBJ2-4 | . | TRBV15 | . | CATSRDTGAKNIQYF | TGTGCCACCAGCAGAGATACAGGGGCCAAAAACATTCAGTACTTC
TRBJ2-7 | . | TRBV19 | TRBD1 | CAGRTGEIPYEQYF | TGTGCCGGTCGGACAGGGGAAATCCCTTACGAGCAGTACTTC
TRBJ1-1 | . | TRBV5-1 | . | CASSYRDPNTEAFF | TGCGCCAGCAGCTACAGGGACCCGAACACTGAAGCTTTCTTT
TRBJ2-1 | . | TRBV5-1 | . | CASSYRADNEQFF | TGCGCCAGCAGTTACAGGGCGGACAATGAGCAGTTCTTC
TRBJ1-5 | . | TRBV5-4 | TRBD1 | CASSWDRAQPQHF | TGTGCCAGCAGCTGGGACAGGGCTCAGCCCCAGCATTTT
TRBJ1-6 | . | TRBV4-1 | . | CASSQETPYNSPLHF | TGCGCCAGCAGCCAAGAAACACCCTATAATTCACCCCTCCACTTT
TRBJ2-1 | . | TRBV2 | . | CASSVRAGNNEQFF | TGTGCCAGCAGTGTAAGGGCAGGGAACAATGAGCAGTTCTTC
TRBJ2-7 | . | TRBV7-9 | TRBD1 | CASSGGTGPYEQYF | TGTGCCAGCAGCGGAGGGACAGGGCCCTACGAGCAGTACTTC
TRBJ1-1 | . | TRBV5-1 | TRBD1 | CASSSVGTGNTEAFF | TGCGCCAGCAGCTCCGTTGGGACAGGGAACACTGAAGCTTTCTTT
TRBJ2-3 | . | TRBV6-1 | TRBD2 | CASSERGGRVVAAGTDTQYF | TGTGCCAGCAGTGAAAGGGGCGGGAGAGTCGTTGCGGCGGGCACAGATACGCAGTATTTT
TRBJ2-1 | . | TRBV9 | TRBD2 | CASSVGGGTSGASSYNEQFF | TGTGCCAGCAGCGTAGGTGGGGGAACTAGCGGCGCTAGCTCCTACAATGAGCAGTTCTTC
TRBJ2-1 | . | TRBV4-1 | . | CASSPGSDSYNEQFF | TGCGCCAGCAGCCCTGGTAGTGACTCCTACAATGAGCAGTTCTTC
TRBJ2-1 | . | TRBV6-6 | TRBD2 | CASSYSAGGGYNEQFF | TGTGCCAGCAGTTACTCAGCGGGAGGGGGCTACAATGAGCAGTTCTTC
TRBJ1-2 | . | TRBV15 | . | CATSRDPAGQYTF | TGTGCCACCAGCAGAGACCCCGCAGGGCAATACACCTTC
TRBJ1-3 | . | TRBV6-5 | . | CASSSPVESGNTIYF | TGTGCCAGCAGTTCCCCCGTGGAGTCGGGAAACACCATATATTTT
TRBJ1-5 | few | TRBV6-1 | TRBD1 | CATTTGLISNQPQHF | TGTGCCACTACGACAGGGCTGATTAGCAATCAGCCCCAGCATTTT
TRBJ2-2 | . | TRBV11-3 | . | CASSPFTGELFF | TGTGCCAGCAGCCCATTCACCGGGGAGCTGTTTTTT
TRBJ2-2 | once | TRBV2 | . | CASSEGWRQYNTGELFF | TGTGCCAGCAGTGAGGGGTGGAGGCAGTACAACACCGGGGAGCTGTTTTTT
TRBJ2-5 | once | TRBV7-8 | TRBD2 | CASSSRLAGLQETQYF | TGTGCCAGCAGCTCACGACTAGCGGGACTTCAAGAGACCCAGTACTTC
TRBJ2-2 | . | TRBV30 | . | CAWSGLATGELFF | TGTGCCTGGAGTGGGCTAGCCACCGGGGAGCTGTTTTTT
TRBJ1-1 | once | TRBV7-3 | TRBD1 | CASSSGGSEAFF | TGTGCCAGCAGCTCAGGGGGCTCTGAAGCTTTCTTT
TRBJ1-1 | few | TRBV19 | . | CASSMRQGMNTEAFF | TGTGCCAGTAGTATGAGGCAGGGTATGAACACTGAAGCTTTCTTT
TRBJ2-1 | . | TRBV30 | . | CAYRVRHNEQFF | TGTGCCTACAGGGTGAGGCACAATGAGCAGTTCTTC
TRBJ2-7 | . | TRBV29-1 | TRBD2 | CSVEDIGRGYEQYF | TGCAGCGTTGAAGATATCGGGAGGGGCTACGAGCAGTACTTC
TRBJ1-4 | . | TRBV2 | . | CASSLAGGTAEGEKLFF | TGTGCCAGCAGCCTGGCTGGGGGGACGGCGGAGGGTGAAAAACTGTTTTTT
TRBJ2-7 | once | TRBV5-1 | TRBD2 | CASSLGLAGLYEQYF | TGCGCCAGCAGCTTGGGGCTAGCGGGGCTCTACGAGCAGTACTTC
TRBJ1-2 | few | TRBV7-9 | TRBD1 | CASQQGGFGYTF | TGTGCCAGCCAACAGGGGGGTTTTGGCTACACCTTC
TRBJ2-1 | . | TRBV20-1 | TRBD2 | CSAMGLVEQFF | TGCAGTGCTATGGGACTAGTTGAGCAGTTCTTC
TRBJ1-2 | . | TRBV19 | . | CASSIVLGTSYGYTF | TGTGCCAGTAGTATCGTTTTGGGCACGTCCTATGGCTACACCTTC
TRBJ1-1 | . | TRBV6-6 | TRBD1 | CASSTQDRGLSPFF | TGTGCCAGCAGTACCCAGGACAGGGGGCTTAGCCCTTTCTTT
TRBJ1-1 | . | TRBV5-4 | . | CANSFGGRNTEAFF | TGTGCCAACAGCTTTGGGGGCAGGAACACTGAAGCTTTCTTT
TRBJ2-7 | . | TRBV6-6 | TRBD1 | CASSYLGQGAGEQYF | TGTGCCAGCAGTTACCTCGGACAGGGGGCTGGGGAGCAGTACTTC
TRBJ1-1 | . | TRBV11-1 | . | CASSLVTYRSSNTEAFF | TGTGCCAGCAGCTTAGTCACCTACAGGTCCTCAAACACTGAAGCTTTCTTT
TRBJ2-1 | . | TRBV18 | . | CASSPPHQTYNEQFF | TGTGCCAGCTCACCACCGCACCAAACTTACAATGAGCAGTTCTTC
TRBJ1-1 | . | TRBV19 | TRBD1 | CASRGRGRENTEAFF | TGTGCCAGCCGAGGTAGGGGGCGCGAGAACACTGAAGCTTTCTTT
TRBJ2-7 | . | TRBV4-1 | . | CASSRISGGSSYEQYF | TGCGCCAGCAGCCGAATATCGGGGGGCAGCTCCTACGAGCAGTACTTC
TRBJ2-3 | . | TRBV5-4 | . | CASSLAVPSTDTQYF | TGTGCCAGCAGCTTAGCGGTGCCTAGCACAGATACGCAGTATTTT